This entry describes one TCR beta chain. Its antigen is unknown. No much larger clonotype is one base removed from it; base qualities were not supplied. Library method: the immunoSEQ multiplex PCR assay. The table comes from immuneACCESS by way of TCRdb, which keeps in-frame sequences with V and J called. Part of the clones is missing from these tables; in studies checked, under half for an unresolved V gene and the rest for unknown reasons. The sample table holds tens of thousands of clones, of which around 94% were seen once. Of the sample, around 3.5% falls within the top ten clones. This record belongs to a study of T cell changes during pregnancy in multiple sclerosis (dated by TCRdb to between 2018 and 2021). Regarding the research as a whole: The study examined how the T cell repertoire changed over the course of pregnancy in women with multiple sclerosis.

From cysteine to phenylalanine, the CDR3 is 15 amino acids long. Of all the DNA, just the CDR3 is kept, 45 bases in frame from base 1. Germline trimming: 5 bases from V, 4 bases from J; junction bases outside gene matches: 7. CDR1 and CDR2 are drawn from the germline V gene (reference sequence): SEHNR, FQNEAQ. The specimen comprised CD8+ T cells from peripheral blood mononuclear cells, sampled in the third trimester of pregnancy. This TCR was recovered from a female donor with multiple sclerosis, enrolled in a pregnancy study. The receptor chain draws on TRBV7-9 and TRBJ1-1, with 10 central nucleotides matching TRBD1. The CDR3 region: CASSVTGTGATEAFF. The nucleotides read TGTGCCAGCAGCGTAACCGGGACAGGGGCCACTGAAGCTTTCTTT.